This record covers a single T cell receptor beta chain. Its antigen remains unknown. This entry belongs to a study of T-cell reconstitution after alpha-beta-depleted transplantation in children. The study's findings and limits: The study traced high day-60 TCRbeta diversity in some patients to surviving recipient T cells and thymic progenitors. When one year had passed after transplant, most T-cell counts and diversity came from newly produced T cells. Reportedly, only several hundred clones from non-depleted graft cells drove alpha-beta T-cell counts at about two months.

The TCRbeta library incorporated unique molecular identifiers. TCRdb re-analysed the PCR reads in MiXCR, keeping a single row per CDR3 protein. Of 750,000 to 950,000 distinct CDR3 sequences detected, approximately 15% appear once; the ten largest clones hold around 5.3%. The germline V gene encodes CDR1 DFQATT and CDR2 SNEGSKA (reference sequence). Deletions cut 3 bases from V and 3 bases from J, with 21 bases between. The CDR3 runs 16 residues. V gene TRBV20-1 combines with J gene TRBJ2-7; D could derive from TRBD1 or TRBD2 (5 bases each). Sequenced material: PBMCs, mostly from graft donor cells, taken 360 days after TCRalphabeta/CD19-depleted stem cell transplant. This TCR was sampled from a male patient younger than 18 who had a stem cell transplant for acute lymphoblastic leukemia, so the T cells may come from the graft donor. In DNA, the CDR3 is TGCAGTGCTAGCAAGACGTCCGGGACCTATGACTACGAGCAGTACTTC. It encodes CSASKTSGTYDYEQYF.